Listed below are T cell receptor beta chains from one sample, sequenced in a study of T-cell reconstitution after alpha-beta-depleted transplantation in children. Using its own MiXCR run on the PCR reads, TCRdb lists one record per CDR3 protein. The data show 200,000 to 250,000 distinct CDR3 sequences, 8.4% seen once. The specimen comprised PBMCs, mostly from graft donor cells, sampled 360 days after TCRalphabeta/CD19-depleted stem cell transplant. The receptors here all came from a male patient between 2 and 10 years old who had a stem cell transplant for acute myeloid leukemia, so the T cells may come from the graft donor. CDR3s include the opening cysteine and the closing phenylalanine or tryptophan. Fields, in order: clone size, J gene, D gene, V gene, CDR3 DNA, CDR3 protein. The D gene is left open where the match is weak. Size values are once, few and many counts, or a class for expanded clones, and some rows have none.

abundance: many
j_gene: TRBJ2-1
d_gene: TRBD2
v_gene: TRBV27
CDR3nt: TGTGCCAGCAGTCCCCCCCTGGCGGGGGGGTCCCATGAGCAGTTCTTC
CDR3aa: CASSPPLAGGSHEQFF

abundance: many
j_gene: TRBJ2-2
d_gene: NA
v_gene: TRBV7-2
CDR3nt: TGTGCCAGCAGCTTGTTCACCCGGTCCGGGGAGCTGTTTTTT
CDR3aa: CASSLFTRSGELFF

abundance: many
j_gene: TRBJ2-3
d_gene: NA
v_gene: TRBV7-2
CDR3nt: TGTGCCAGCAGCATACAAACAGGGACAGATACGCAGTATTTT
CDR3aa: CASSIQTGTDTQYF

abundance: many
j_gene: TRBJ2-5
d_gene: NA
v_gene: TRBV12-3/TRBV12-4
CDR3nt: TGTGCCAGCAGTCCCCTCGGAGGCGGGGAGACCCAGTACTTC
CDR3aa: CASSPLGGGETQYF

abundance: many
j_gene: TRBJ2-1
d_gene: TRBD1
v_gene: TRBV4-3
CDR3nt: TGCGCCAGCAGCCGCGAAGGGCAGGGGGCGCCCTACAATGAGCAGTTCTTC
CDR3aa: CASSREGQGAPYNEQFF

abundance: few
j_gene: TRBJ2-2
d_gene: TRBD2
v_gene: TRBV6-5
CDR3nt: TGTGCCAGCAGTTACGAGCGGGGGACTGGCGGGGAGCTGTTTTTT
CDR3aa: CASSYERGTGGELFF

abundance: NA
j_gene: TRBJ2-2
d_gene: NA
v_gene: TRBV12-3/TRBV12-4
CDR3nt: TGTGCCAGCAGTCGCCCAGGGCCCACCGGGGAGCTGTTTTTT
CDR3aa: CASSRPGPTGELFF

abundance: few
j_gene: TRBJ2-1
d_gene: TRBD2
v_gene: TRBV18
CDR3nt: TGTGCCAGCTCACCACCTAGCGGGGGCGGCGATGAGCAGTTCTTC
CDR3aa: CASSPPSGGGDEQFF

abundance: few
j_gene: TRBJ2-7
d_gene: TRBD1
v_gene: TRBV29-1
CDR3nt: TGCAGCGCAACCCTACTGACCGGGACAGGGATCTACGAGCAGTACTTC
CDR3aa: CSATLLTGTGIYEQYF

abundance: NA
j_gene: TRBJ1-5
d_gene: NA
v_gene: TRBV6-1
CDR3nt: TGTGCCAGCAGTGAATCGCTAATCCCAGGGGCTAGCAATCAGCCCCAGCATTTT
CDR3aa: CASSESLIPGASNQPQHF

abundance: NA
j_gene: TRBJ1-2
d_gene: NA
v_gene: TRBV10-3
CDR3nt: TGTGCCATCAGTAGTACCCCGGATGGCTACACCTTC
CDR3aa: CAISSTPDGYTF

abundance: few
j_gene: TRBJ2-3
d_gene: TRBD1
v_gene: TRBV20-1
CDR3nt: TGCAGTGCGAGGGACAGTCAGAGCACAGATACGCAGTATTTT
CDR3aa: CSARDSQSTDTQYF

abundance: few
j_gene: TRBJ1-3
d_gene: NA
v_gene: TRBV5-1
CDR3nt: TGCGCCAGCAGCTACACAGGGTCGTCTGGAAACACCATATATTTT
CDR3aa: CASSYTGSSGNTIYF

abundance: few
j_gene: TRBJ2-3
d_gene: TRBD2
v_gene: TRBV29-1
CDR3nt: TGCAGCGCGTCGACTAGCGGGAGCGTGGATACGCAGTATTTT
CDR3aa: CSASTSGSVDTQYF

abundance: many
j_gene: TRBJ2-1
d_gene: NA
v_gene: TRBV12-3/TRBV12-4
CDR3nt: TGTGCCAGCAGTTGGAGGGGGGATGAGCAGTTCTTC
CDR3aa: CASSWRGDEQFF

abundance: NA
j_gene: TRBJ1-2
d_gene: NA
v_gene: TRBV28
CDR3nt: TGTGCCAGCAGCGGCCAAACAACGTCCTATGGCTACACCTTC
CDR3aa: CASSGQTTSYGYTF

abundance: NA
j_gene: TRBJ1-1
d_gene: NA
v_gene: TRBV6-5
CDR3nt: TGTGCCAGCAGTTACGTCAGTGGGAACACTGAAGCTTTCTTT
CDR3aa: CASSYVSGNTEAFF

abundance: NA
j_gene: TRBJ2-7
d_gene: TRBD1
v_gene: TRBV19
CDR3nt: TGTGCCAGTAGTTTAGGGGGCTACTCCTACGAGCAGTACTTC
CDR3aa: CASSLGGYSYEQYF

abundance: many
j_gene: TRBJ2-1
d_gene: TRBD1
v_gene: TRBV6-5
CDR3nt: TGTGCCAGCAGTTTTCGGACAGGGTATAATGAGCAGTTCTTC
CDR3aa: CASSFRTGYNEQFF

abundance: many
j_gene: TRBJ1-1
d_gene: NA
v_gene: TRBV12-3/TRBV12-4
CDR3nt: TGTGCCAGCCGCCTCTTAGGGAACACTGAAGCTTTCTTT
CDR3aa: CASRLLGNTEAFF

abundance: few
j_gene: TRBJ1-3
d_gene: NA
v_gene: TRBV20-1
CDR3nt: TGCAGTGCTAGAGGGGCGGACAAGGAAACATCAAACACCATATATTTT
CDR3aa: CSARGADKETSNTIYF

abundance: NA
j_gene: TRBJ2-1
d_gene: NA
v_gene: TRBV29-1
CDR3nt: TGCAGCGTTGTTACACAGGGAATGGCCTACAATGAGCAGTTCTTC
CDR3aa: CSVVTQGMAYNEQFF

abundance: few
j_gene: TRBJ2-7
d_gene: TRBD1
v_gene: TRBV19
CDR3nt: TGTGCCAGTAGTAATTCCGGGACAGGCTCCTACGAGCAGTACTTC
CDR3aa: CASSNSGTGSYEQYF

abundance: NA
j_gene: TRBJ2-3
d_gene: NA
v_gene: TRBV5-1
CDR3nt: TGCGCCAGCAGCTTAAGGGCCGCCGGGGGCACAGATACGCAGTATTTT
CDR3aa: CASSLRAAGGTDTQYF

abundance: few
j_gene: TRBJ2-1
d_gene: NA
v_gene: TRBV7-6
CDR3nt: TGTGCCAGCAGCTCCCCGGAAAATGAGCAGTTCTTC
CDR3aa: CASSSPENEQFF

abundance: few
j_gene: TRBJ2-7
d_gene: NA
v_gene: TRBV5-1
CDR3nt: TGCGCCAGCAGCTTGAGGAGGGGCGGCTACGAGCAGTACTTC
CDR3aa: CASSLRRGGYEQYF

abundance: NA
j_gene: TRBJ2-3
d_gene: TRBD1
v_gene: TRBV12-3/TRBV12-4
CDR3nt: TGTGCCAGCAGTTTCCGAGACAGGGTCATGCCAGATACGCAGTATTTT
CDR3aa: CASSFRDRVMPDTQYF

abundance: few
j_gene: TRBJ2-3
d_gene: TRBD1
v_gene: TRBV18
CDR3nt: TGTGCCAGCTCACCCCGACTAATCGACAGGGACGGGGATACGCAGTATTTT
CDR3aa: CASSPRLIDRDGDTQYF

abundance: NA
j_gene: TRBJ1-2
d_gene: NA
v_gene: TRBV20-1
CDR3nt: TGCAGTGCTAGACTCGGAGTTTCCTATGGCTACACCTTC
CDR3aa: CSARLGVSYGYTF